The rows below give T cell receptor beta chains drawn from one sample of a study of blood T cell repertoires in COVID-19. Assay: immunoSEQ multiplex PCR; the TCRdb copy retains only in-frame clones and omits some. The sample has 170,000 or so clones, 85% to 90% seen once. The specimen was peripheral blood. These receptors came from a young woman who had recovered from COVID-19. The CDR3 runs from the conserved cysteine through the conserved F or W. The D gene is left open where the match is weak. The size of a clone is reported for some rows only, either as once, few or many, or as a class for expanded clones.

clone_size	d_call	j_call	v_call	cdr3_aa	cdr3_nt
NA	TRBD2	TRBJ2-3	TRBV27	CASSLLGLAGGDTQYF	TGTGCCAGCAGTCTACTGGGACTAGCGGGAGGAGATACGCAGTATTTT
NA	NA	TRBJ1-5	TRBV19	CASSTVSNQPQHF	TGTGCCAGTAGTACAGTTAGCAATCAGCCCCAGCATTTT
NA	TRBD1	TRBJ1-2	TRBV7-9	CASSNTGTGNYGYTF	TGTGCCAGTTCCAACACCGGGACAGGGAACTATGGCTACACCTTC
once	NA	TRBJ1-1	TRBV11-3	CASSLAGNTEAFF	TGTGCCAGCAGCTTAGCAGGAAACACTGAAGCTTTCTTT
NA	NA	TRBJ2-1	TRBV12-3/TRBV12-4	CASTPGGRQFF	TGTGCCAGCACCCCCGGGGGGCGTCAGTTCTTC
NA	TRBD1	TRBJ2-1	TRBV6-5	CASRQTGVSYNEQFF	TGTGCCAGCAGGCAAACAGGGGTTTCATACAATGAGCAGTTCTTC
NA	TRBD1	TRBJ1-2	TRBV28	CASSPPGQGTGYGYTF	TGTGCCAGCAGCCCCCCGGGACAGGGAACTGGCTATGGCTACACCTTC
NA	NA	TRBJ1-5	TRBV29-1	CSVEEGRGSNQPQHF	TGCAGCGTTGAAGAGGGAAGGGGATCCAATCAGCCCCAGCATTTT
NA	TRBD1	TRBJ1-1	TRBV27	CASRTTGGAFF	TGTGCCAGCAGGACAACAGGGGGAGCTTTCTTT
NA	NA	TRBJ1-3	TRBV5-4	CASSFRGSSTIYF	TGTGCCAGCAGCTTTAGGGGGTCCAGCACCATATATTTT
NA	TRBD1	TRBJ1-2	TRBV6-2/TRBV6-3	CASSYSRDRGYGYTF	TGTGCCAGCAGTTACTCACGGGACAGGGGGTATGGCTACACCTTC
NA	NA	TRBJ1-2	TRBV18	CASSPSVNYGYTF	TGTGCCAGCTCACCATCAGTCAACTATGGCTACACCTTC
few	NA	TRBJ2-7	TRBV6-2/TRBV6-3	CASSYITGSNEQYF	TGTGCCAGCAGTTACATTACAGGGAGCAACGAGCAGTACTTC
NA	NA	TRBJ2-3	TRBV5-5	CASSLEGADTQYF	TGTGCCAGCAGCTTGGAGGGGGCAGATACGCAGTATTTT
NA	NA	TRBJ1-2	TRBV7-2	CASSTQAGEANYGYTF	TGTGCCAGCAGCACTCAGGCCGGGGAAGCTAACTATGGCTACACCTTC
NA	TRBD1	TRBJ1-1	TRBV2	CASSRHRGQSTEAFF	TGTGCCAGCAGTCGCCACAGGGGGCAATCGACTGAAGCTTTCTTT
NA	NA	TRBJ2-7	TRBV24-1	CATSDAGRSYEQYF	TGTGCCACCAGTGATGCAGGGCGCTCCTACGAGCAGTACTTC
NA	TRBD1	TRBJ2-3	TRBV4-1	CASSQVAGGADTQYF	TGCGCCAGCAGCCAAGTAGCAGGGGGCGCAGATACGCAGTATTTT
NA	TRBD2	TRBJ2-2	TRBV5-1	CASSLSGEAAGELFF	TGCGCCAGCAGCCTTAGCGGGGAGGCTGCCGGGGAGCTGTTTTTT
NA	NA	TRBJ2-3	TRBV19	CASSIGQSSTDTQYF	TGTGCCAGTAGTATTGGACAGTCCAGCACAGATACGCAGTATTTT
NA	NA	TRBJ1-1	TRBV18	CASSPPRPGVNTEAFF	TGTGCCAGCTCACCACCCCGCCCCGGGGTGAACACTGAAGCTTTCTTT
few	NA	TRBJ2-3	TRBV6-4	CASSPGATDTQYF	TGTGCCAGCAGCCCGGGTGCCACAGATACGCAGTATTTT
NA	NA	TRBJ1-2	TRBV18	CASSPGDSLGGYGYTF	TGTGCCAGCTCACCAGGTGACAGCCTAGGGGGCTATGGCTACACCTTC
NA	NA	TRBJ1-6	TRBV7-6	CASSLVEGSSSPLHF	TGTGCCAGCAGCTTAGTTGAGGGTTCTAGTTCACCCCTCCACTTT
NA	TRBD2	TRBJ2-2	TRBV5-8	CASSRISGRISGELFF	TGTGCCAGCAGCCGAATTAGCGGGAGAATTAGCGGGGAGCTGTTTTTT
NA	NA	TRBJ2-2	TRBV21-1	CASSGGTGELFF	TGTGCCAGCTCAGGGGGGACCGGGGAGCTGTTTTTT
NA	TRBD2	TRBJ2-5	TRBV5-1	CASSLEASGAQETQYF	TGCGCCAGCAGCTTGGAGGCTAGCGGGGCGCAAGAGACCCAGTACTTC
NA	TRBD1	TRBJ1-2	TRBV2	CANHPGGNSYGYTF	TGTGCCAACCACCCAGGGGGCAATAGCTATGGCTACACCTTC
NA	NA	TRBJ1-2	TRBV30	CAWTSGTANYGYTF	TGTGCCTGGACCTCGGGGACTGCTAACTATGGCTACACCTTC
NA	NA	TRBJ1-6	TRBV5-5	CASSSPRVVTTEGSPLHF	TGTGCCAGCAGCTCCCCGAGAGTAGTTACGACTGAAGGCTCACCCCTCCACTTT
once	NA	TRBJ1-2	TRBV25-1	CASGTGMRGYTF	TGTGCCAGCGGCACAGGGATGCGGGGCTACACCTTC
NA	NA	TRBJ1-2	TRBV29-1	CSVGQLYGYTF	TGCAGCGTAGGACAGCTGTATGGCTACACCTTC
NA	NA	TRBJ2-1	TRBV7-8	CASSPRGYNEQFF	TGTGCCAGCAGCCCGAGGGGGTACAATGAGCAGTTCTTC
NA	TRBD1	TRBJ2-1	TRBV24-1	CATSDSGQRNEQFF	TGTGCCACCAGTGATTCGGGACAGAGGAATGAGCAGTTCTTC
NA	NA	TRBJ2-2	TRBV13	CASRPGTHGELFF	TGTGCCAGCAGACCCGGGACACACGGGGAGCTGTTTTTT
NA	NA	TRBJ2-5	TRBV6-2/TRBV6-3	CASSYFAVNQETQYF	TGTGCCAGCAGTTACTTTGCAGTGAACCAAGAGACCCAGTACTTC
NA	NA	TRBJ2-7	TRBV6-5	CASSTTVSYEQYF	TGTGCCAGCAGCACAACAGTATCCTACGAGCAGTACTTC
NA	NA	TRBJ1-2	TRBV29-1	CSVGERRGNYGYTF	TGCAGCGTTGGGGAGAGGAGGGGTAACTATGGCTACACCTTC
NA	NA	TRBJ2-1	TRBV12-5	CASGRRTDRSSYNEQFF	TGTGCTAGTGGACGCCGAACCGACAGGAGCTCCTACAATGAGCAGTTCTTC
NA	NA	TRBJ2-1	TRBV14	CASSPRLDFYEQFF	TGTGCCAGCAGCCCCAGACTAGATTTCTATGAGCAGTTCTTC
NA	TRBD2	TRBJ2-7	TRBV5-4	CASSPIAGGTPYEQYF	TGTGCCAGCAGCCCTATAGCGGGGGGAACTCCCTACGAGCAGTACTTC
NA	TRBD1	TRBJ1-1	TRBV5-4	CASSLGGLVTEAFF	TGTGCCAGCAGCTTAGGGGGCTTGGTCACTGAAGCTTTCTTT
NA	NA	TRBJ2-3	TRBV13	CASSLEGEGTDTQYF	TGTGCCAGCAGCTTAGAAGGGGAAGGCACAGATACGCAGTATTTT
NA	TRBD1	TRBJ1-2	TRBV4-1	CASSRQGADGYTF	TGCGCCAGCAGCCGACAGGGGGCGGATGGCTACACCTTC
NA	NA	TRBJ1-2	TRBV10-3	CATTREANYGYTF	TGTGCCACCACCAGGGAAGCCAACTATGGCTACACCTTC
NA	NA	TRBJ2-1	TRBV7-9	CASSRPDNPREQFF	TGTGCCAGCAGCCGCCCCGATAATCCCAGGGAGCAGTTCTTC
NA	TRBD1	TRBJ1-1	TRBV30	CAWSLGTGGTEAFF	TGTGCCTGGAGTCTCGGGACAGGGGGCACTGAAGCTTTCTTT
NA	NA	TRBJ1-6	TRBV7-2	CASRENRESPLHF	TGTGCCAGCAGGGAAAACAGGGAATCACCCCTCCACTTT
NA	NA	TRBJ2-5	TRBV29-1	CSVEVPGLRETQYF	TGCAGCGTTGAAGTACCGGGACTTCGAGAGACCCAGTACTTC
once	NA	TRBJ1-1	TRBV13	CASSDGQHVEAFF	TGTGCCAGCAGCGACGGACAGCATGTTGAAGCTTTCTTT
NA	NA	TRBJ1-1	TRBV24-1	CATGRGTEAFF	TGTGCCACCGGTAGGGGCACTGAAGCTTTCTTT
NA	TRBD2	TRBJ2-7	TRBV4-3	CASSQDRGGLYEQYF	TGCGCCAGCAGCCAAGATCGGGGGGGCCTATACGAGCAGTACTTC
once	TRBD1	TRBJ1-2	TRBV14	CASSSGQGFYGYTF	TGTGCCAGCAGCTCGGGACAGGGCTTCTATGGCTACACCTTC
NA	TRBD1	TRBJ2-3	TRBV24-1	CATSEGDRGTDTQYF	TGTGCCACCAGTGAAGGGGACAGGGGGACAGATACGCAGTATTTT
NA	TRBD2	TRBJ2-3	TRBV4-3	CASSQEYGRAPDTQYF	TGCGCCAGCAGCCAAGAGTACGGGAGGGCCCCGGATACGCAGTATTTT
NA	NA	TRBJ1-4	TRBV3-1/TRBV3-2	CATGIATNEKLFF	TGTGCCACCGGGATTGCAACTAATGAAAAACTGTTTTTT
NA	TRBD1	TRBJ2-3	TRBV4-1	CASSQESGQGTDTQYF	TGCGCCAGCAGCCAAGAAAGTGGACAGGGCACAGATACGCAGTATTTT
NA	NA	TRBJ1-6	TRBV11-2	CASSLGRGNPNSPLHF	TGTGCCAGCAGCTTAGGGAGAGGGAACCCCAATTCACCCCTCCACTTT
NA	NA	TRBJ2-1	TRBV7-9	CAGTAPSTVYNEQFF	TGTGCCGGAACCGCCCCATCGACAGTTTACAATGAGCAGTTCTTC